Below, 13 T cell receptor beta chains from the same sample are listed, as sequenced in a study of control samples from healthy donors and cancer patients. Method: immunoSEQ multiplex PCR; TCRdb's copy keeps in-frame clones and lacks some. The table shows 70,000 to 100,000 clones, with about nine tenths occurring only once. The sequenced material came from blood. These receptor sequences come from a man aged 45 to 65 in good health.

This sequence joins TRBV11-2 and TRBJ2-1; no definite D call. The CDR3 spans 14 residues. Germline V gene data show CDR1 as SGHAT and CDR2 as FQNNGV. V was cut by 6 bases and J by 0 bases, with 9 bases left in between. The CDR3 DNA reads as TGTGCCAGCAGTCGTCCAAGCTCCTACAATGAGCAGTTCTTC. It translates to CASSRPSSYNEQFF.

The chain recombines TRBV18 with TRBJ1-6; possible D gene TRBD1, 5 bases. The CDR3 has 15 amino acids. V dropped 4 bases and J dropped 10 bases, with 17 bases sitting between them. The germline gives CDR1 KGHSH, CDR2 LQKENI. The CDR3 region is CASSREPPRVSPLHF. The CDR3, as DNA: TGTGCCAGCTCACGCGAGCCTCCCAGGGTGTCACCCCTCCACTTT.

CDR3 sequence: CASSWEREFSEAFF. CDR3 DNA sequence: TGTGCCAGCAGCTGGGAAAGGGAGTTCTCTGAAGCTTTCTTT. The rearrangement joins TRBV6-5 to TRBJ1-1; D is undetermined. Per germline, CDR1 MNHEY and CDR2 SVGAGI. This CDR3 is 14 amino acids long. Between the trimmed V and J ends, which lost 6 bases and 6 bases, there was a span of 17 bases.

The chain has TRBV10-3 and TRBJ2-1; D gene ambiguous. Germline V gene lookup returns CDR1 ENHRY and CDR2 SYGVKD. The CDR3 totals 15 residues. Trimming took off 10 bases at V and 0 bases at J, with 16 bases between the two ends. The CDR3 sequence: CATHPERSSYNEQFF. The DNA of the CDR3 is TGTGCCACCCATCCAGAAAGGAGCTCCTACAATGAGCAGTTCTTC.

V and J are TRBV14 and TRBJ2-3, with D uncertain. The CDR3 is 15 residues long. Germline assignment: CDR1 SGHDN and CDR2 FVKESK. Trimming pared 6 bases from V and 4 bases from J, leaving 17 bases between. CDR3 in amino acids: CASRQTGLTPDTQYF. Here the CDR3 DNA reads TGTGCCAGCAGGCAGACGGGTCTTACCCCAGATACGCAGTATTTT.

Only one count was recorded for this clone. The chain links TRBV19 to TRBJ2-5; 10 bases agree with TRBD2. V dropped 3 bases and J dropped 5; count of bases not matched to a gene: 9. CDR3 length: 16 amino acids. Per the germline V gene, CDR1 is LNHDA and CDR2 is SQIVND (reference sequence). DNA of the CDR3: TGTGCCAGTAGTATTGGTCTAGCGGGGGATAGGGAGACCCAGTACTTC. It is translated as CASSIGLAGDRETQYF.

The J gene is TRBJ1-6, the V gene TRBV6-5; D perhaps matches TRBD1 (5 bases). Germline V gene lookup returns CDR1 MNHEY and CDR2 SVGAGI. V lost 10 bases and J 2 bases, leaving 12 bases between the germline ends. The CDR3 contains 14 residues. CDR3 region: CAIRDLAYNSPLHF. The DNA of the CDR3 is TGTGCCATCAGGGATTTGGCCTATAATTCACCCCTCCACTTT.

This chain uses TRBV7-8 with TRBJ2-1; D possibly corresponds to TRBD2 (7 bases). Trimming took 1 base from V and 2 from J, leaving 21 bases between them. Germline CDR1 SGHVS, CDR2 FQNEAQ. The length of the CDR3 is 19 residues. CDR3 sequence reads: CASSLVGNGGPSTYNEQFF. CDR3 DNA: TGTGCCAGCAGCTTAGTGGGGAACGGGGGGCCCTCTACCTACAATGAGCAGTTCTTC.

The CDR3 DNA sequence: TGTGCCAGCAGGCAGGGGAATTCACCCCTCCACTTT. Translated: CASRQGNSPLHF. The chain is built from TRBV6-6 and TRBJ1-6; D might be TRBD1 (6 bases). V was trimmed by 6 bases and J by 7 bases, leaving 7 bases between them. Germline V CDR1 and CDR2: MNHNY, SVGAGI (reference sequence). This CDR3 has 12 amino acids.

The gene calls are TRBV5-1 and TRBJ2-5, with 10 nucleotides matching TRBD1. Per germline, CDR1 SGHRS and CDR2 YFSETQ. The CDR3 covers 15 residues. J gave up 4 bases and V 0 bases, and 3 bases lay outside the gene matches. This CDR3 reads CASSLGQGARETQYF. CDR3 nucleotides: TGCGCCAGCAGCTTGGGACAGGGGGCTAGAGAGACCCAGTACTTC.

The chain couples TRBV6-5 to TRBJ1-1; D is uncertain. Germline V CDR1 and CDR2: MNHEY, SVGAGI. Trimming shortened V by 6 bases and J by 0 bases, and 14 bases separated the two germline ends. This CDR3 comprises 15 residues. The CDR3 loop is CASSPIYPMNTEAFF. DNA of the CDR3: TGTGCCAGCAGCCCCATCTACCCTATGAACACTGAAGCTTTCTTT.

The chain employs TRBV7-2 and TRBJ1-3; D may be TRBD1 (5 bases). Germline CDR1 SGHTA, CDR2 FQGNSA. The CDR3 consists of 15 residues. Trimming stripped 1 base from V and 1 base from J, with 8 bases between. The CDR3 sequence is CASSLEGSSGNTIYF. As DNA, the CDR3 is TGTGCCAGCAGCTTAGAGGGGTCTTCTGGAAACACCATATATTTT. Full variable domain (missing parts from reference TRBV7-2 and TRBJ1-3): GAGVSQSPSNKVTEKGKDVELRCDPISGHTALYWYRQSLGQGLEFLIYFQGNSAPDKSGLPSDRFSAERTGGSVSTLTIQRTQQEDSAVYLCASSLEGSSGNTIYFGEGSWLTVV.

The gene calls are TRBV6-1 and TRBJ1-6, with D hard to call. V was trimmed by 3 bases and J by 2 bases, leaving 8 bases between them. Germline CDR1 MNHNS, CDR2 SASEGT. This CDR3 spans 15 amino acids. The chain's CDR3 is CASSDSRTYNSPLHF. In DNA form, the CDR3 reads TGTGCCAGCAGTGACAGTCGGACCTATAATTCACCCCTCCACTTT.